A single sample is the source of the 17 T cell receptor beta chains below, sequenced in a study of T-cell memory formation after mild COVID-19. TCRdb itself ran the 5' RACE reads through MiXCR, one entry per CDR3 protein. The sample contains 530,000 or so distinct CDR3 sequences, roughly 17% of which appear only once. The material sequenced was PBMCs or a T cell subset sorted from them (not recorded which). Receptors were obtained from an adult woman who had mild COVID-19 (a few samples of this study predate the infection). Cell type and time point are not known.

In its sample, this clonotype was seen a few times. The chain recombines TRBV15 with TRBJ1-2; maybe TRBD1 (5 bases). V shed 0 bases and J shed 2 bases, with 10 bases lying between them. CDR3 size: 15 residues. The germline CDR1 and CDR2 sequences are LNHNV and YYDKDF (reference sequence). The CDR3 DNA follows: TGTGCCACCAGCAGAGAGGAGACAGTGAACTATGGCTACACCTTC. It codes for CATSREETVNYGYTF.

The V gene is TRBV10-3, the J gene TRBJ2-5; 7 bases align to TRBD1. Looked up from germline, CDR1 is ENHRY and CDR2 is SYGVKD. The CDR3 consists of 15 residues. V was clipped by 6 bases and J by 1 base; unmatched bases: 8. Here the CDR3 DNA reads TGTGCCATCAGAGGGACAGCTGATCTCCAAGAGACCCAGTACTTC. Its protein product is CAIRGTADLQETQYF.

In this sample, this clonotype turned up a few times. CDR3 nucleotides: TGTGCCAGCAGTTACTCGAGGTTAAGCGGGACGTACGAGCAGTACTTC. Amino acid sequence: CASSYSRLSGTYEQYF. J is TRBJ2-7 and V is TRBV6-5, with TRBD2 identical over 7 bases. The trim removed 0 bases at V and 4 bases at J, leaving 9 bases unmatched. Germline V CDR1 and CDR2: MNHEY, SVGAGI. The CDR3 runs 16 residues.

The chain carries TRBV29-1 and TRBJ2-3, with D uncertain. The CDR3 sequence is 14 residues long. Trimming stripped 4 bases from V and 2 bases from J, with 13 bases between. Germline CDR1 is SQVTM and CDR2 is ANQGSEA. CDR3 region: CSVAVTGITDTQYF. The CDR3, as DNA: TGCAGCGTTGCCGTGACTGGAATCACAGATACGCAGTATTTT.

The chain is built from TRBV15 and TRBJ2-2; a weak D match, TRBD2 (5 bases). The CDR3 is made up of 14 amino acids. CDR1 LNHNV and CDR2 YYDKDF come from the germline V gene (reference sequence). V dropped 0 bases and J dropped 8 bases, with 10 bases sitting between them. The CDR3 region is CATSRDLDWGELFF. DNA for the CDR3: TGTGCCACCAGCAGAGATTTGGACTGGGGGGAGCTGTTTTTT. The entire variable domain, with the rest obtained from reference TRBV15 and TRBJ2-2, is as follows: DAMVIQNPRYQVTQFGKPVTLSCSQTLNHNVMYWYQQKSSQAPKLLFHYYDKDFNNEADTPDNFQSRRPNTSFCFLDIRSPGLGDTAMYLCATSRDLDWGELFFGEGSRLTVL.

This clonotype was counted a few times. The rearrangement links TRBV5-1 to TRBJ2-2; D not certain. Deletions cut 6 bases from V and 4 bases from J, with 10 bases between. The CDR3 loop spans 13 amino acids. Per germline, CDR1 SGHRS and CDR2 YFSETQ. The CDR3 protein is CASKSSGTGELFF. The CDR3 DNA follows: TGCGCCAGCAAGAGTTCAGGCACCGGGGAGCTGTTTTTT.

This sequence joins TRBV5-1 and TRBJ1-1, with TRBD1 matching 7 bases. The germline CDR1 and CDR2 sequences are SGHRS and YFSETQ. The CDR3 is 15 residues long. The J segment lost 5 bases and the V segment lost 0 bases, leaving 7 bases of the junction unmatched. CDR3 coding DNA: TGCGCCAGCAGCTTGGAGCGCCAGGGGGGAACTGAAGCTTTCTTT. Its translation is CASSLERQGGTEAFF.

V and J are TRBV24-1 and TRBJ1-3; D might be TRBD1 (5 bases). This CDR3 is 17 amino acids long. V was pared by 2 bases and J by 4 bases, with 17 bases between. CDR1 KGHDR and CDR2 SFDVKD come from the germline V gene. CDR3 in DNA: TGTGCCACCAGTGATTCGGGGACCCTGGGCCTCGGAAACACCATATATTTT. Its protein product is CATSDSGTLGLGNTIYF.

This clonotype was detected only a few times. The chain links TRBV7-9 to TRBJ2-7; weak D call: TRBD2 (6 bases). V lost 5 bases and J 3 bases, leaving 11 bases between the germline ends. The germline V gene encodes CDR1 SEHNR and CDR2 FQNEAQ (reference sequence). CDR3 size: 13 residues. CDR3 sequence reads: CASSTGLHYEQYF. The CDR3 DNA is TGTGCCAGCAGCACGGGACTCCACTACGAGCAGTACTTC.

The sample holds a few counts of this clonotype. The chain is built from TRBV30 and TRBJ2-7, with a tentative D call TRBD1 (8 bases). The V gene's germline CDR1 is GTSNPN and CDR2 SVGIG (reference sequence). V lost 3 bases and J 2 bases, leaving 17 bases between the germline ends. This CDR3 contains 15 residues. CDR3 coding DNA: TGTGCCTGGAGCGGCGGACAGGGAGGGACCTACGAGCAGTACTTC. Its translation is CAWSGGQGGTYEQYF.

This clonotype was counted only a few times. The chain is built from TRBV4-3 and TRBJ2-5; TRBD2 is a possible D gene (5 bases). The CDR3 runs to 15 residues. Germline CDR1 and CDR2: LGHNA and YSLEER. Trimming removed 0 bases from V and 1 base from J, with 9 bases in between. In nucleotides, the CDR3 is TGCGCCAGCAGCCAAGACGCGGGCCTCCAAGAGACCCAGTACTTC. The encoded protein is CASSQDAGLQETQYF.

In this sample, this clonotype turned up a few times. The CDR3 region is CASSFQERGSTEAFF. The CDR3 DNA reads TGTGCCAGCAGCTTTCAGGAGAGGGGTAGTACTGAAGCTTTCTTT. The V and J genes are TRBV7-9 and TRBJ1-1; TRBD1 is a possible D gene (5 bases). The V and J ends lost 3 bases and 5 bases respectively, with 16 bases between them. The CDR3 covers 15 residues. The V gene's germline CDR1 is SEHNR and CDR2 FQNEAQ (reference sequence).

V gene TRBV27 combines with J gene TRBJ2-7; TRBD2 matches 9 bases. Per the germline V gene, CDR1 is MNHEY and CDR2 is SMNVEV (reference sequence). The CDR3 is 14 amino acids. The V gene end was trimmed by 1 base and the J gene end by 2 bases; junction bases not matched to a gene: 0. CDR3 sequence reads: CASSLLAGAYEQYF. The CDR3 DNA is TGTGCCAGCAGTTTATTAGCGGGAGCCTACGAGCAGTACTTC.

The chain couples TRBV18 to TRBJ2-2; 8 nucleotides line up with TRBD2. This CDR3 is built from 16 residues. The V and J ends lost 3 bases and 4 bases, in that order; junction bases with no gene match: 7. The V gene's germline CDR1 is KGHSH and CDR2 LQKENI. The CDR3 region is CASSPSNGRATGELFF. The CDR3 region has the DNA TGTGCCAGCTCACCTTCTAACGGGAGGGCCACCGGGGAGCTGTTTTTT.

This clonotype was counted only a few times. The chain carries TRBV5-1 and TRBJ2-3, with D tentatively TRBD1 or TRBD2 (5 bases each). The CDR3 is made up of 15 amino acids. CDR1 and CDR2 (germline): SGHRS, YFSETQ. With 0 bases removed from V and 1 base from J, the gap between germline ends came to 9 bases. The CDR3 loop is CASSLEGTRTDTQYF. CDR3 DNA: TGCGCCAGCAGCTTGGAAGGGACCCGCACAGATACGCAGTATTTT.

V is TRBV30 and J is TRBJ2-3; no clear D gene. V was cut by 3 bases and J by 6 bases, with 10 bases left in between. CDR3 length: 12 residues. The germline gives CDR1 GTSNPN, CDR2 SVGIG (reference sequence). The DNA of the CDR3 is TGTGCCTGGAGGGGCCTTCCGGATACGCAGTATTTT. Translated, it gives CAWRGLPDTQYF.

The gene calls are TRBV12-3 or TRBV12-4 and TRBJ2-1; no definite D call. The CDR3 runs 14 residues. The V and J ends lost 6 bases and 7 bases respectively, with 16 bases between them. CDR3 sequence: CASSEVMEGNEQFF. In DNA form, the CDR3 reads TGTGCCAGCAGCGAAGTAATGGAAGGAAATGAGCAGTTCTTC.